A selection of T cell receptor beta chains follows, all from one sample in a study of CD8 T cells in Susac syndrome. TCRdb reprocessed the immunoSEQ multiplex PCR reads via MiXCR and lists one record per CDR3 protein. The repertoire has approximately 120,000 distinct CDR3 sequences, roughly 95% of them found once; the top ten carry under 0.1%. Sequenced: CD4+ T cells from PBMCs. Receptor source: a human donor in good health. CDR3s include the opening cysteine and the closing phenylalanine or tryptophan. The D gene is left open where the match is weak. Clone size is given for some rows only: seen once, a few or many times, or a class if the clone is expanded.

TRBJ2-1 TRBD1 TRBV18 15 NA TGTGCCAGCTCACCACGAGGGACAGCCTACAATGAGCAGTTCTTC CASSPRGTAYNEQFF
TRBJ1-2 NA TRBV29-1 12 once TGCAGCGTTGAAAGATGGAACTATGGCTACACCTTC CSVERWNYGYTF
TRBJ1-4 NA TRBV30 15 NA TGTGCCTGGAGGGCCTTGGGGGGGGCTTGGGAAAAACTGTTTTTT CAWRALGGAWEKLFF
TRBJ2-7 TRBD1 TRBV30 14 NA TGTGCCTGGAGTCCCGGGACAGGGTACGAGCTGCAGTACTTC CAWSPGTGYELQYF
TRBJ2-2 NA TRBV19 14 NA TGTGCCAGTACCTGGGGTTCGAACACCGGGGAGCTGTTTTTT CASTWGSNTGELFF
TRBJ2-7 TRBD1 TRBV7-2 14 NA TGTGCCAGCAGCTTCAGGGACAGGTTGGGCGAGCAGTACTTC CASSFRDRLGEQYF
TRBJ2-5 TRBD1 TRBV28 13 NA TGTGCCAGCAGTTATGACAGGGGGGAGACCCAGTACTTC CASSYDRGETQYF
TRBJ2-7 NA TRBV6-5 11 NA TGTGCCAGCAGTACACGGGGTGAGATGTACTTC CASSTRGEMYF
TRBJ2-5 NA TRBV7-3 13 NA TGTGCCAGCAGCTTGACAGTCCAAGAGACCCAGTACTTC CASSLTVQETQYF
TRBJ2-7 NA TRBV25-1 13 NA TGTGCCAGCAGTGAATTCGAGCACTACGAGCAGTACTTC CASSEFEHYEQYF
TRBJ2-5 TRBD2 TRBV6-6 14 NA TGTGCCAGCAGTGCGGGGACTAGCGTAGAGACCCAGTACTTC CASSAGTSVETQYF
TRBJ2-7 NA TRBV7-2 13 NA TGTGCCAGCAGCTACCAGACTGGCCTAGGGCAGTACTTC CASSYQTGLGQYF
TRBJ2-3 NA TRBV29-1 13 NA TGCAGCGTTTCACGGGGGAGAGGAGATACGCAGTATTTT CSVSRGRGDTQYF
TRBJ2-5 NA TRBV6-2/TRBV6-3 13 NA TGTGCCAGCAGTTATACAGTTAAAGAGACCCAGTACTTC CASSYTVKETQYF
TRBJ1-2 NA TRBV4-1 14 NA TGCGCCAGCAGCCAAGACCCGGGGGGCTATGGCTACACCTTC CASSQDPGGYGYTF
TRBJ1-2 NA TRBV27 13 NA TGTGCCAGCAGCGTCAGGAGGGGGAATGGCTACACCTTC CASSVRRGNGYTF
TRBJ1-5 NA TRBV5-1 15 NA TGCGCCAGCAGCTTGGACTTCGGGAGCAATCAGCCCCAGCATTTT CASSLDFGSNQPQHF
TRBJ1-1 NA TRBV7-8 15 NA TGTGCCAGCAGCTTAGAGTCAGCTAAGAACACTGAAGCTTTCTTT CASSLESAKNTEAFF
TRBJ2-6 NA TRBV29-1 16 NA TGCAGCGTTGATGACAGTGCCATCTCTGGGGCCAACGTCCTGACTTTC CSVDDSAISGANVLTF
TRBJ2-7 NA TRBV30 16 NA TGTGCCTGGAGCCGTCCCCCTGGCAGGGGTATAGGCGAGCAGTACTTC CAWSRPPGRGIGEQYF
TRBJ2-7 NA TRBV3-1 15 NA TGTGCCAGCAGTCAAGACCTATCCTACGGATACGAGCAGTACTTC CASSQDLSYGYEQYF
TRBJ2-7 NA TRBV29-1 13 NA TGCAGCGTCGAACTGCAGGGAGACTACGAGCAGTACTTC CSVELQGDYEQYF
TRBJ2-5 NA TRBV28 16 NA TGTGCCAGCAGTTTGGTTGGCGTCAGGGGAAGAGAGACCCAGTACTTC CASSLVGVRGRETQYF
TRBJ1-1 NA TRBV29-1 12 NA TGCAGCGTTGTGGGGGCTGTCACTGAAGCTTTCTTT CSVVGAVTEAFF
TRBJ2-2 NA TRBV3-1 16 NA TGTGCCAGCAGCCAGACGACTATAAGGTCCCCCGGGGAGCTGTTTTTT CASSQTTIRSPGELFF
TRBJ2-5 NA TRBV6-2/TRBV6-3 16 NA TGTGCCAGCAGTTACTTTGGCAGGGGATTAGCGGAGACCCAGTACTTC CASSYFGRGLAETQYF
TRBJ1-1 NA TRBV9 13 NA TGTGCCAGCAGCGTCACAGCGAACACTGAAGCTTTCTTT CASSVTANTEAFF
TRBJ2-7 NA TRBV4-1 14 NA TGCGCCAGCAGCCAAGAAGGCCGCTCCTACGAGCAGTACTTC CASSQEGRSYEQYF